The 25 T cell receptor beta chains listed next were all sequenced from one sample in a study of OX40 agonist ivuxolimab in advanced cancers. The data were produced by immunoSEQ multiplex PCR, yet TCRdb's version contains in-frame clones alone and is incomplete. The table records 77,000 or so clones, approximately 92% of them present only once. This sample comprised CD4+ or CD8+ T cells sorted from blood, obtained in a trial of the OX40 agonist ivuxolimab. All receptors come from an adult with an advanced solid tumor such as melanoma, head and neck, liver or kidney cancer.

The J gene is TRBJ2-1, the V gene TRBV18; the match to TRBD2 covers 14 bases. Germline CDR1 is KGHSH and CDR2 is LQKENI. J was trimmed by 8 bases and V by 5 bases; bases with no gene match: 5. The CDR3 runs 15 residues. The CDR3 nucleotides read TGTGCCAGCTCAAGGACTAGCGGGAGGCCCCATGAGCAGTTCTTC. Protein: CASSRTSGRPHEQFF. Complete variable domain (other parts from reference TRBV18 and TRBJ2-1): NAGVMQNPRHLVRRRGQEARLRCSPMKGHSHVYWYRQLPEEGLKFMVYLQKENIIDESGMPKERFSAEFPKEGPSILRIQQVVRGDSAAYFCASSRTSGRPHEQFFGPGTRLTVL.

This chain joins TRBV27 and TRBJ2-3; possibly TRBD2 for D (6 bases). Germline-derived CDR1 and CDR2 are MNHEY and SMNVEV (reference sequence). Trimming took off 2 bases at V and 5 bases at J, with 17 bases between the two ends. This CDR3 is built from 16 residues. The CDR3 loop is CASSLSSGPLIDTQYF. In DNA form, the CDR3 reads TGTGCCAGCAGTTTAAGTAGCGGACCACTGATAGATACGCAGTATTTT.

In its sample, this clone was seen once. This chain connects TRBV2 to TRBJ1-2; D might be TRBD1 (5 bases). Per germline, CDR1 SNHLY and CDR2 FYNNEI. Trimming pared 2 bases from V and 7 bases from J, leaving 14 bases between. There are 14 residues in the CDR3. The CDR3 reads CASSESGDYSGYTF. The CDR3 DNA follows: TGTGCCAGCAGTGAAAGCGGGGACTACAGTGGCTACACCTTC.

V gene TRBV6-6 combines with J gene TRBJ1-4; TRBD1 aligns across 7 bases. Per germline, CDR1 MNHNY and CDR2 SVGAGI (reference sequence). This CDR3 region has 13 residues. After removal of 4 bases from V and 8 bases from J, the junction contained 4 bases not matched to a gene. The CDR3 loop reads CASSFRGEEKLFF. In DNA form, the CDR3 reads TGTGCCAGCAGTTTCAGGGGGGAAGAAAAACTGTTTTTT.

V gene TRBV11-2 combines with J gene TRBJ1-1; no reliable D call. This CDR3 spans 13 amino acids. Trimming removed 6 bases from V and 1 base from J, with 9 bases in between. Looked up from germline, CDR1 is SGHAT and CDR2 is FQNNGV. In DNA, the CDR3 is TGTGCCAGCAGGTCGAACAGGAACACTGAAGCTTTCTTT. This sequence encodes CASRSNRNTEAFF. The whole variable domain, filled in from reference TRBV11-2 and TRBJ1-1, reads EAGVAQSPRYKIIEKRQSVAFWCNPISGHATLYWYQQILGQGPKLLIQFQNNGVVDDSQLPKDRFSAERLKGVDSTLKIQPAKLEDSAVYLCASRSNRNTEAFFGQGTRLTVV.

The gene calls are TRBV7-6 and TRBJ2-3; D is possibly TRBD1 (6 bases). The ends were cut back, 4 bases at V and 8 bases at J, with 13 bases in the middle. Germline V gene sequence: CDR1 SGHVS, CDR2 FNYEAQ. The CDR3 is 13 amino acids. This CDR3 reads CASSSQGGGTQYF. As DNA, the CDR3 is TGTGCCAGCAGCTCACAGGGTGGGGGTACGCAGTATTTT.

The chain carries TRBV30 and TRBJ1-2; a possible D gene is TRBD1 (5 bases). Trimming stripped 0 bases from V and 2 bases from J, with 19 bases between. Germline CDR1 reads GTSNPN; CDR2 reads SVGIG (reference sequence). CDR3 length equals 17 residues. DNA of the CDR3: TGTGCCTGGAGTGTTGCTGGACAAGGCGATCCGAACTATGGCTACACCTTC. It is translated as CAWSVAGQGDPNYGYTF.

This chain connects TRBV27 to TRBJ1-1, with D perhaps matching TRBD1 (5 bases). V shed 4 bases and J shed 10 bases, with 13 bases lying between them. The CDR3 runs to 12 residues. The germline V gene encodes CDR1 MNHEY and CDR2 SMNVEV (reference sequence). CDR3 loop: CASSSGQGVAFF. In DNA form, the CDR3 reads TGTGCCAGCAGTTCCGGGCAAGGGGTAGCTTTCTTT.

V gene TRBV2 combines with J gene TRBJ2-7; the D is unclear. The CDR3 covers 13 residues. Germline V gene lookup returns CDR1 SNHLY and CDR2 FYNNEI. The ends were cut back, 2 bases at V and 0 bases at J, with 5 bases in the middle. CDR3 DNA: TGTGCCAGCAGTGAACCCAGCTCCTACGAGCAGTACTTC. This encodes CASSEPSSYEQYF.

The V and J genes are TRBV21-1 and TRBJ1-5; TRBD1, as called in the table, went unchecked against the DNA. TRBV21-1 represents a pseudogene. There are 16 residues in the CDR3. The CDR3 here is CASSKPAGARWQPQHF. DNA of the CDR3: TGTGCCAGCAGCAAACCCGCAGGGGCGCGGTGGCAGCCCCAGCATTTT.

This clone occurred once. This chain joins TRBV28 and TRBJ2-1; 9 bases align to TRBD1. Trimming at V came to 10 bases and at J to 7 bases, leaving 20 bases not matched to a gene. The CDR3 has 17 amino acids. CDR1 is MDHEN and CDR2 is SYDVKM in the germline V gene. For the CDR3, the DNA is TGTGCCATCCGCTCCGGGACAGGGAGTTATAGGGTAAATGAGCAGTTCTTC. This encodes CAIRSGTGSYRVNEQFF.

This chain links TRBV4-1 with TRBJ1-5; TRBD1 is a possible D gene (5 bases). Germline V gene data show CDR1 as MGHRA and CDR2 as YSYEKL. V gave up 4 bases and J gave up 3 bases, with 16 bases separating them. The CDR3 spans 16 residues. CDR3 region: CASSRSSGTDNQPQHF. The CDR3 DNA sequence: TGCGCCAGCAGCCGCTCTTCCGGGACGGACAATCAGCCCCAGCATTTT.

This chain links TRBV28 with TRBJ1-3; D ambiguous. CDR1 and CDR2 (germline): MDHEN, SYDVKM. V was trimmed by 6 bases and J by 2 bases, leaving 11 bases between them. The length of the CDR3 is 14 residues. For the CDR3, the DNA is TGTGCCAGCAGCTTTCTCCATCCTGGAAACACCATATATTTT. This codes for CASSFLHPGNTIYF.

The V gene is TRBV7-2, the J gene TRBJ1-1; D is unresolved. The CDR3 length is 15 residues. V lost 0 bases and J lost 2, with 10 bases in between. Germline V gene sequence: CDR1 SGHTA, CDR2 FQGNSA. The chain's CDR3 is CASSLALGRNTEAFF. For the CDR3, the DNA is TGTGCCAGCAGCTTAGCTTTAGGACGAAACACTGAAGCTTTCTTT.

V and J are TRBV7-3 and TRBJ2-6; 7 bases agree with TRBD2. With 5 bases clipped from V and 1 base from J, the junction kept 5 bases outside the gene matches. The germline V gene encodes CDR1 SGHTA and CDR2 FQGTGA. The CDR3 is made up of 16 amino acids. This CDR3 reads CASSPSGGSGANVLTF. DNA for the CDR3: TGTGCCAGCAGCCCCTCGGGGGGTTCTGGGGCCAACGTCCTGACTTTC.

The rearrangement uses TRBV9 and TRBJ1-6, with TRBD1 identical over 8 bases. The germline CDR1 and CDR2 sequences are SGDLS and YYNGEE. V was clipped by 0 bases and J by 9 bases; unmatched bases: 2. The CDR3 runs to 14 residues. The CDR3 protein is CASSVGDRFSPLHF. In nucleotides, the CDR3 is TGTGCCAGCAGCGTAGGGGACAGGTTTTCACCCCTCCACTTT.

The V call is TRBV10-3, the J call TRBJ2-1; TRBD2 agrees at 9 bases. The length of the CDR3 is 17 residues. CDR1 is ENHRY, CDR2 SYGVKD, per germline. Trimming cost V 10 bases and J 7 bases; bases outside gene matches: 20. In DNA, the CDR3 is TGTGCCACCAGGGCAAGGGCGGGAGGGCTCCCGGGGAATGAGCAGTTCTTC. Translated: CATRARAGGLPGNEQFF.

This clone came up a few times. The chain has TRBV19 and TRBJ1-5; tentatively, D is TRBD1 (5 bases). V was trimmed by 5 bases and J by 1 base, leaving 9 bases between them. This CDR3 has 14 amino acids. The V gene's germline CDR1 is LNHDA and CDR2 SQIVND (reference sequence). In DNA form, the CDR3 reads TGTGCCAGTAGTCCTCGGGACAGCAATCAGCCCCAGCATTTT. Protein: CASSPRDSNQPQHF.

The chain joins TRBV10-3 to TRBJ2-5, with 11 bases aligning to TRBD1. The J call may be faulty, since TRBJ2-7 better matches the DNA end. CDR1 is ENHRY, CDR2 SYGVKD, per germline. This CDR3 contains 16 residues. The CDR3 reads CAISESTWTGGNEQYF. The CDR3 DNA reads as TGTGCCATCAGTGAGTCGACCTGGACAGGGGGCAACGAGCAGTACTTC.

The J gene is TRBJ2-6, the V gene TRBV5-4; D is perhaps TRBD1 or TRBD2 (6 bases each). CDR1 is SGHNT, CDR2 YYREEE, per germline (reference sequence). The CDR3 spans 15 residues. Deletions cut 5 bases from V and 2 bases from J, with 11 bases between. Here the CDR3 DNA reads TGTGCCAGCAGTGTGGGGGGCCCTGGGGCCAACGTCCTGACTTTC. This codes for CASSVGGPGANVLTF.

V gene TRBV19 combines with J gene TRBJ1-6; no clear D gene. Germline assignment: CDR1 LNHDA and CDR2 SQIVND (reference sequence). The CDR3 sequence is 15 residues long. V gave up 5 bases and J gave up 7 bases, with 15 bases separating them. The CDR3 loop reads CASSPSGSANSPLHF. DNA for the CDR3: TGTGCCAGTAGTCCCTCCGGTTCAGCAAATTCACCCCTCCACTTT.

The CDR3 nucleotides read TGTGCCAGCAGCCCTTCGGAAGACAGTGTCTACGAGCAGTACTTC. Residues: CASSPSEDSVYEQYF. This sequence joins TRBV9 and TRBJ2-7; D might be TRBD1 (5 bases). Looked up from germline, CDR1 is SGDLS and CDR2 is YYNGEE. Trimming pared 4 bases from V and 3 bases from J, leaving 17 bases between. This CDR3 contains 15 residues.

This clone was observed once. V usage is TRBV5-5 and J usage is TRBJ1-3; maybe TRBD1 (5 bases). V was clipped by 4 bases and J by 0 bases, with 17 bases between them. In germline, CDR1 is SGHKS, CDR2 YYEKEE (reference sequence). The CDR3 consists of 17 residues. For the CDR3, the DNA is TGTGCCAGCAGCACGTCGCTGGGGCGACGCTCTGGAAACACCATATATTTT. Amino acid sequence: CASSTSLGRRSGNTIYF.

V is TRBV6-6 and J is TRBJ2-1; 7 nucleotides align to TRBD1. The CDR3 extends over 14 amino acids. Germline CDR1 is MNHNY and CDR2 is SVGAGI (reference sequence). V shed 8 bases, J shed 2 bases, and the junction held 6 bases outside the gene matches. The CDR3 DNA sequence: TGTGCCAGCGGTGAGAGGGGGCCCTACAATGAGCAGTTCTTC. Protein product: CASGERGPYNEQFF.

This rearrangement joins TRBV18 to TRBJ2-2; no firm D call. V dropped 2 bases and J dropped 2 bases, with 9 bases sitting between them. The CDR3 sequence is 15 residues long. Germline assignment: CDR1 KGHSH and CDR2 LQKENI. CDR3 in DNA: TGTGCCAGCTCACCAGCCAGCCTCAACACCGGGGAGCTGTTTTTT. Amino acids: CASSPASLNTGELFF.